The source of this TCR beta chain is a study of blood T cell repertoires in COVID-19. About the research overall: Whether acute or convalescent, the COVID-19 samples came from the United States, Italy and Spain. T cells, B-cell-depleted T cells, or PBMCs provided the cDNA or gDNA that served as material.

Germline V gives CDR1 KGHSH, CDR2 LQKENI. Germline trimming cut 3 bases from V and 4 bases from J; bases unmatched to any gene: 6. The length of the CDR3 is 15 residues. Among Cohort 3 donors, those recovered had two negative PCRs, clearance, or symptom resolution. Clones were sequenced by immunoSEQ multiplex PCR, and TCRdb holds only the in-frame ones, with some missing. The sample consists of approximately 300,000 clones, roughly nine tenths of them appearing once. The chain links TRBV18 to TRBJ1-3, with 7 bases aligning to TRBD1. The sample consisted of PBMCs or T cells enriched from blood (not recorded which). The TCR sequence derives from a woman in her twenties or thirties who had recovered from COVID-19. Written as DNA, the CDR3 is TGTGCCAGCTCACCGTCACAGGGGCTCGGAAACACCATATATTTT. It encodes CASSPSQGLGNTIYF.